Below, one T cell receptor (beta chain) is given with its context. Using immunoSEQ multiplex PCR, the repertoire was profiled, and TCRdb retains in-frame clones only, with some absent. Here the sample spans roughly 2.1 million clones, roughly 91% being singletons. This record comes from a study of shared clonotypes between healthy human individuals. Trimming removed 1 base from V and 0 bases from J, with 9 bases in between. In germline, CDR1 is SEHNR, CDR2 FQNEAQ (reference sequence). The CDR3 runs 15 residues. Naive CD8 populations comprised CD45RO-negative cells positively selected for CCR7, excluding terminally differentiated effector memory CD45RA+ cells.

The V call is TRBV7-9, the J call TRBJ1-1; maybe TRBD1 (5 bases). Sample: naive CD8+ T cells from PBMCs. This clonotype was sampled from a man aged 18-30 years in good health. Some clones in this sample may be carry-over from other donors' samples. CDR3 sequence reads: CASSLVAGVNTEAFF. The CDR3 coding sequence is TGTGCCAGCAGCTTAGTGGCGGGGGTGAACACTGAAGCTTTCTTT.